A single sample is the source of the 30 T cell receptor beta chains below, sequenced in a study of T cells in Graves' hyperthyroidism and ophthalmopathy. From RNA transcripts, TCR beta CDR3 regions were amplified. Initially, a first-round RT-PCR of the TCR CDR3 employed the HTBI primer set. TCRdb itself ran the multiplex PCR reads through MiXCR, one entry per CDR3 protein. This sample carries 300,000 to 450,000 distinct CDR3 sequences, roughly a sixth of them seen once, and the ten largest clones take around a third. The specimen sequenced was blood. These TCRs come from a woman under 40 with Graves' hyperthyroidism that later progressed to Graves' ophthalmopathy.

The rearrangement links TRBV11-2 to TRBJ1-5; D unresolved. This CDR3 region has 13 residues. CDR1 and CDR2 from the germline V gene are SGHAT and FQNNGV. Trimming took 0 bases from V and 7 from J, leaving 7 bases between them. This CDR3 is CASSLDPVQPQHF. The CDR3 region has the DNA TGTGCCAGCAGCTTAGACCCTGTACAGCCCCAGCATTTT.

This clonotype was counted between two and nine times. This sequence joins TRBV27 and TRBJ1-1; perhaps TRBD1 as D (5 bases). CDR3 length equals 15 residues. V was trimmed by 7 bases and J by 2 bases, leaving 17 bases between them. Germline loops: CDR1 MNHEY, CDR2 SMNVEV (reference sequence). The CDR3 spells CASTPVLGANTEAFF. The CDR3 DNA is TGTGCCAGCACCCCCGTTTTAGGGGCAAACACTGAAGCTTTCTTT.

This clonotype was counted only a few times. The V gene is TRBV3-1, the J gene TRBJ2-7; 7 nucleotides line up with TRBD1. J gave up 5 bases and V 4 bases, and 5 bases lay outside the gene matches. In germline, CDR1 is LGHDT, CDR2 YNNKEL (reference sequence). CDR3 size: 13 residues. CDR3 bases: TGTGCCAGCAGCCTGGTTCAGGGGGACGAGCAGTACTTC. Residues: CASSLVQGDEQYF.

This clonotype was counted many times. The chain carries TRBV28 and TRBJ2-3; D is perhaps TRBD1 or TRBD2 (6 bases each). Per the germline V gene, CDR1 is MDHEN and CDR2 is SYDVKM. The CDR3 loop spans 13 amino acids. The ends were cut back, 7 bases at V and 3 bases at J, with 11 bases in the middle. CDR3 sequence reads: CASIRGTTDTQYF. CDR3 nucleotides: TGTGCCAGCATTAGGGGGACTACAGATACGCAGTATTTT.

This clonotype was seen many times. The chain has TRBV28 and TRBJ2-1; the match to TRBD1 covers 7 bases. Germline CDR1 reads MDHEN; CDR2 reads SYDVKM. With 8 bases clipped from V and 10 bases from J, the junction kept 11 bases outside the gene matches. CDR3 size: 13 residues. The CDR3 reads CASAKRQGKEQFF. DNA for the CDR3: TGTGCCAGCGCCAAACGACAGGGCAAGGAGCAGTTCTTC.

The table lists this clonotype with many counts. V gene TRBV2 combines with J gene TRBJ2-3, with 8 bases matching TRBD2. After removal of 6 bases from V and 4 bases from J, the junction contained 12 bases not matched to a gene. CDR3 length equals 16 residues. Germline CDR1 and CDR2: SNHLY and FYNNEI. CDR3 amino acids: CASSAAAGGGPDTQYF. The CDR3 nucleotides read TGTGCCAGCAGCGCCGCGGCGGGGGGCGGACCAGATACGCAGTATTTT.

This clonotype has at least ten counts. The rearrangement links TRBV28 to TRBJ1-2, with a possible D match to TRBD1 (5 bases). V was trimmed by 6 bases and J by 4 bases, leaving 18 bases between them. Germline values: CDR1 MDHEN, CDR2 SYDVKM. CDR3 length: 15 residues. The CDR3 DNA reads as TGTGCCAGCAGCCACTTCAGGGTTTCGGGCTATGGCTACACCTTC. Translated: CASSHFRVSGYGYTF.

This clonotype was observed at least ten times. The V and J genes are TRBV7-2 and TRBJ2-7; no definite D call. Germline V gene lookup returns CDR1 SGHTA and CDR2 FQGNSA. The CDR3 length is 12 residues. Trimming took off 3 bases at V and 8 bases at J, with 11 bases between the two ends. The CDR3 nucleotides read TGTGCCAGCAGCTTTGATGAGCCCCAGCAGTACTTC. Protein product: CASSFDEPQQYF.

The chain has TRBV5-1 and TRBJ2-3, with D possibly being TRBD1 (9 bases). V shed 3 bases and J shed 7 bases, with 18 bases lying between them. The CDR3 has 15 amino acids. Germline values: CDR1 SGHRS, CDR2 YFSETQ. CDR3 sequence (DNA): TGCGCCAGCAGCTCGGGAGGGACAGGGATGAATACGCAGTATTTT. As protein: CASSSGGTGMNTQYF. Looking up the rest from reference TRBV5-1 and TRBJ2-3 gives the full variable domain: KAGVTQTPRYLIKTRGQQVTLSCSPISGHRSVSWYQQTPGQGLQFLFEYFSETQRNKGNFPGRFSGRQFSNSRSEMNVSTLELGDSALYLCASSSGGTGMNTQYFGPGTRLTVL.

Points on this clonotype: This sequence may be a read error, since a much larger clone differs from it by one base. The chain couples TRBV27 to TRBJ1-2; D is ambiguous. The CDR3 is 15 residues long. Germline-derived CDR1 and CDR2 are MNHEY and SMNVEV (reference sequence). The CDR3 spells CSSSFLGRSNYGYTF. The CDR3 region has the DNA TGTTCCAGCAGTTTTCTCGGCCGATCTAACTATGGCTACACCTTC.

In this sample, this clonotype turned up a few times. A read error may account for a junction end that differs from germline. This sequence joins TRBV6-5 and TRBJ1-1; unclear D gene. CDR1 is MNHEY, CDR2 SVGAGI, per germline. CDR3 size: 14 residues. DNA for the CDR3: TGTGCCAGCAGTTCCGGCCGGCGGAACCCTGAAGCTTTCTTT. Residues: CASSSGRRNPEAFF.

In its sample, this clonotype was seen many times. The CDR3: CASSQMGTGFSSYEQYF. CDR3 nucleotides: TGTGCCAGCAGCCAAATGGGGACAGGATTCAGCTCCTACGAGCAGTACTTC. The chain links TRBV3-1 to TRBJ2-7; TRBD1 matches 8 bases. Germline V gives CDR1 LGHDT, CDR2 YNNKEL (reference sequence). After removal of 2 bases from V and 0 bases from J, the junction contained 9 bases not matched to a gene. This CDR3 is 17 amino acids long.

The gene calls are TRBV5-1 and TRBJ1-1; TRBD1 agrees at 8 bases. The germline CDR1 and CDR2 sequences are SGHRS and YFSETQ. The CDR3 runs to 15 residues. J was trimmed by 7 bases and V by 0 bases; bases with no gene match: 8. The CDR3: CASSLAPDRGYEAFF. The CDR3 DNA reads TGCGCCAGCAGCTTGGCCCCCGACAGGGGATATGAAGCTTTCTTT.

In this sample, this clonotype turned up many times. V gene TRBV7-6 combines with J gene TRBJ2-7; TRBD2 matches 13 bases. The CDR3 has 18 residues. The germline gives CDR1 SGHVS, CDR2 FNYEAQ. The V gene end was trimmed by 5 bases and the J gene end by 0 bases; junction bases not matched to a gene: 10. CDR3 protein: CASSPYGTSGMSSYEQYF. The CDR3 DNA reads TGTGCCAGCAGCCCCTACGGGACTAGCGGGATGAGCTCCTACGAGCAGTACTTC.

The rearrangement links TRBV30 to TRBJ2-4, with D maybe TRBD2 (6 bases). The CDR3 contains 15 residues. V was clipped by 4 bases and J by 4 bases, with 17 bases between them. Looked up from germline, CDR1 is GTSNPN and CDR2 is SVGIG (reference sequence). The CDR3 nucleotides are TGTGCCTGGACAGTCCAGGAGGGCACAAAAAACATTCAGTACTTC. Translated, it gives CAWTVQEGTKNIQYF.

This clonotype was detected many times. V is TRBV7-9 and J is TRBJ2-7, with a weak D call TRBD1 (6 bases). Trimming removed 2 bases from V and 6 bases from J, with 11 bases in between. Germline loops: CDR1 SEHNR, CDR2 FQNEAQ (reference sequence). This CDR3 is 13 amino acids long. The CDR3 sequence: CASSLLQGREQYF. CDR3 in DNA: TGTGCCAGCAGCTTACTTCAGGGGCGCGAGCAGTACTTC.

This clonotype was recorded many times. V is TRBV9 and J is TRBJ2-2; tentative D call: TRBD2 (5 bases). Trimming cost V 2 bases and J 1 base, with 12 bases left between them. The CDR3 is made up of 16 amino acids. Germline V gene lookup returns CDR1 SGDLS and CDR2 YYNGEE. DNA for the CDR3: TGTGCCAGCAGCGTGCCCTTGGCGGGGAACACCGGGGAGCTGTTTTTT. Protein sequence: CASSVPLAGNTGELFF.

Ten or more counts support this clonotype. V usage is TRBV6-1 and J usage is TRBJ2-7; 7 nucleotides agree with TRBD1. Trimming removed 2 bases from V and 3 bases from J; junction bases left unmatched: 4. Germline-derived CDR1 and CDR2 are MNHNS and SASEGT. This CDR3 has 14 amino acids. In nucleotides, the CDR3 is TGTGCCAGCAGTGAAAGACAGGGACGCTACGAGCAGTACTTC. Protein product: CASSERQGRYEQYF.

There are a few counts of this clonotype. The gene calls are TRBV28 and TRBJ2-6; 10 bases line up with TRBD1. V gave up 2 bases and J gave up 2 bases; unmatched junction bases: 12. The germline V gene has CDR1 MDHEN and CDR2 SYDVKM. The CDR3 consists of 20 residues. CDR3 region: CASSLDPRDRGHTGANVLTF. CDR3 coding DNA: TGTGCCAGCAGTTTAGACCCCCGGGACAGGGGCCATACTGGGGCCAACGTCCTGACTTTC. Supplemented by reference TRBV28 and TRBJ2-6, the full variable domain reads DVKVTQSSRYLVKRTGEKVFLECVQDMDHENMFWYRQDPGLGLRLIYFSYDVKMKEKGDIPEGYSVSREKKERFSLILESASTNQTSMYLCASSLDPRDRGHTGANVLTFGAGSRLTVL.

Ten or more counts support this clonotype. J is TRBJ2-7 and V is TRBV4-1, with unresolved D. The CDR3 is made up of 17 amino acids. The ends were cut back, 1 base at V and 2 bases at J, with 18 bases in the middle. Germline lookup yields CDR1 MGHRA and CDR2 YSYEKL. CDR3 protein: CASSQVQLRRKPYEQYF. CDR3 bases: TGCGCCAGCAGCCAAGTTCAACTAAGGCGGAAACCCTACGAGCAGTACTTC.

The V call is TRBV6-6, the J call TRBJ2-7, with 8 positions matching TRBD1. The V gene's germline CDR1 is MNHNY and CDR2 SVGAGI (reference sequence). The CDR3 totals 17 residues. V lost 2 bases and J lost 6; bases outside the gene matches: 15. The CDR3 coding sequence is TGTGCCAGCAGTTACCTCAGGGTATCCTCAACAGGGGGCGAGCAGTACTTC. Translated: CASSYLRVSSTGGEQYF.

Many counts were recorded for this clonotype. This chain links TRBV4-1 with TRBJ1-6; weak D call: TRBD1 (6 bases). Per the germline V gene, CDR1 is MGHRA and CDR2 is YSYEKL. V dropped 4 bases and J dropped 5 bases, with 9 bases sitting between them. This CDR3 comprises 14 residues. In nucleotides, the CDR3 is TGCGCCAGCAGCCCCACAGGGAATAATTCACCCCTCCACTTT. Its translation: CASSPTGNNSPLHF.

This clonotype was picked up a small number of times. The V and J genes are TRBV4-1 and TRBJ2-7; tentatively, D is TRBD1 (6 bases). Per germline, CDR1 MGHRA and CDR2 YSYEKL. The CDR3 is 14 amino acids. The V and J ends lost 2 bases and 1 base respectively, with 9 bases between them. CDR3 nucleotides: TGCGCCAGCAGCCAATGGACAGTTTCCTACGAGCAGTACTTC. It is translated as CASSQWTVSYEQYF.

This clonotype has at least ten counts. The chain recombines TRBV27 with TRBJ1-2; TRBD1 matches at 10 bases. The trim removed 5 bases at V and 6 bases at J, leaving 18 bases unmatched. The germline CDR1 and CDR2 sequences are MNHEY and SMNVEV (reference sequence). The CDR3 sequence is 18 residues long. The CDR3 coding sequence is TGTGCCAGCAGTGCAACCGGGACAGGGGTTTTTAAGGGAAATGGCTACACCTTC. Translation gives CASSATGTGVFKGNGYTF.

This clonotype was seen repeatedly, ten times or more. The rearrangement links TRBV10-3 to TRBJ2-3, with D tentatively TRBD2 (6 bases). The CDR3 extends over 15 amino acids. Germline CDR1 is ENHRY and CDR2 is SYGVKD. The ends were cut back, 6 bases at V and 4 bases at J, with 17 bases in the middle. Here the CDR3 DNA reads TGTGCCATCAGGGGGACTGGCGGGACGTCAGATACGCAGTATTTT. This codes for CAIRGTGGTSDTQYF.

The chain links TRBV2 to TRBJ1-6, with a possible D match to TRBD1 (5 bases). Germline V gene lookup returns CDR1 SNHLY and CDR2 FYNNEI. V dropped 5 bases and J dropped 5 bases, with 19 bases sitting between them. The CDR3 extends over 17 amino acids. The CDR3 here is CASSQDTRLPDNSPLHF. Here the CDR3 DNA reads TGTGCCAGCAGTCAGGACACCCGCCTACCCGATAATTCACCCCTCCACTTT. Combining the CDR3 with reference TRBV2 and TRBJ1-6 gives the whole variable domain EPEVTQTPSHQVTQMGQEVILRCVPISNHLYFYWYRQILGQKVEFLVSFYNNEISEKSEIFDDQFSVERPDGSNFTLKIRSTKLEDSAMYFCASSQDTRLPDNSPLHFGNGTRLTVT.

This clonotype was counted a few times. The chain carries TRBV7-9 and TRBJ2-1, with TRBD2 identical over 13 bases. V shed 9 bases and J 14 bases; nucleotides not matched to a gene: 13. The CDR3 consists of 14 residues. Per germline, CDR1 SEHNR and CDR2 FQNEAQ (reference sequence). The CDR3 sequence: CASGLAGALNGKFF. The CDR3 DNA reads as TGTGCCAGTGGACTAGCGGGAGCCCTCAATGGCAAGTTCTTC. Together with reference TRBV7-9 and TRBJ2-1, the CDR3 gives the full variable domain: DTGVSQNPRHKITKRGQNVTFRCDPISEHNRLYWYRQTLGQGPEFLTYFQNEAQLEKSRLLSDRFSAERPKGSFSTLEIQRTEQGDSAMYLCASGLAGALNGKFFGPGTRLTVL.

The chain joins TRBV28 to TRBJ2-7; D gene uncertain. Germline values: CDR1 MDHEN, CDR2 SYDVKM. The V end lost 1 base, the J end lost 6 bases, and 7 bases lay between the germline ends. This CDR3 spans 12 amino acids. CDR3 sequence reads: CASSLLDAEQYF. Here the CDR3 DNA reads TGTGCCAGCAGTTTATTGGACGCCGAGCAGTACTTC.

The DNA of the CDR3 is TGTGCCAGCAATTACGGTATGAACACTGAAGCTTTCTTT. Protein: CASNYGMNTEAFF. The chain uses TRBV12-3 or TRBV12-4 and TRBJ1-1; D is undetermined. Between the trimmed V and J ends, which lost 7 bases and 0 bases, there was a span of 9 bases. The CDR3 has 13 amino acids.

This clonotype came up many times. The chain carries TRBV4-2 and TRBJ2-3, with 10 bases lining up with TRBD2. CDR3 length: 18 residues. Looked up from germline, CDR1 is LGHNA and CDR2 is YNFKEQ. J gave up 4 bases and V 0 bases, and 10 bases lay outside the gene matches. CDR3 amino acids: CASSQDHPVAGGADTQYF. CDR3 nucleotide sequence: TGTGCCAGCAGCCAAGATCATCCGGTAGCGGGGGGTGCAGATACGCAGTATTTT.